The clone carrying this TCR beta chain has more than one count but fewer than ten. The record originates from a study of molecular identifiers for immune sequencing clone quantification. The CDR3 length is 12 residues. The V gene lost 3 bases and the J gene lost 8 bases, with 12 bases spanning the gap. In germline, CDR1 is GTSNPN, CDR2 SVGIG (reference sequence). One entry per CDR3 protein, called by TCRdb with MiXCR from the PCR reads. This table holds 300,000 to 400,000 distinct CDR3 sequences, about a quarter found once. The source is a human donor in good health. Some libraries in this study had Jurkat cell RNA spiked in. The rearrangement uses TRBV30 and TRBJ2-3; tentatively, D is TRBD1 (6 bases). Sequencing was carried out using naive CD8+ T cells from blood, with Jurkat cell RNA spiked in. Subset indicated: FACS-sorted CD8+CD4-CCR7+CD45RA+ naive T cells. The CDR3 reads CAWSPTGITQYF. CDR3 DNA: TGTGCCTGGAGCCCAACAGGGATTACGCAGTATTTT.